This TCR beta chain was retrieved from a study of Tregs in tolerant kidney transplant recipients. Overall study results and limits: Biological reproducibility was not directly addressed in this study. The small number of patients limits these findings pending further validation. The most relevant donor-specific Treg TCRbeta repertoire apparently came from expansion with activated donor B cells.

TCRdb's table, derived via immunoSEQ multiplex PCR, lists solely in-frame clones and lacks some. The top ten hold around 0.68% of the sample, which has about 240,000 clones, about four fifths seen once. The CDR3 sequence is 15 residues long. Germline CDR1 is LNHNV and CDR2 is YYDKDF (reference sequence). The V gene lost 0 bases and the J gene lost 1 base, with 9 bases spanning the gap. Unstimulated regulatory T cells (CD4+CD25+CD127-), CD4+CD25- non-regulatory cells, CD4 and CD8 cells were FACS-sorted from thawed PBMCs. Turning to this clone: Its antigen remains unknown.

The sample consisted of CD4+ T cells from blood. This sequence joins TRBV15 and TRBJ1-1; D not certain. This clonotype was obtained from a human donor in good health. CDR3 amino acids: CATSRDLGGNTEAFF. For the CDR3, the DNA is TGTGCCACCAGCAGAGATCTTGGAGGGAACACTGAAGCTTTCTTT.